This TCR beta chain was identified during a study of blood T cells in healthy people across ages. This clonotype was seen more than once but under ten times. Each of the donors had approximately 10 milliliters of peripheral blood drawn into EDTA-treated Vacutainer tubes. This CDR3 comprises 16 residues. V shed 8 bases and J 1 base; nucleotides not matched to a gene: 6. Germline-derived CDR1 and CDR2 are SNHLY and FYNNEI. With a J-beta primer mix and a sample-barcoded 5' primer, a second PCR ran 7 to 11 cycles. Using its own MiXCR run on the 5' RACE reads, TCRdb lists one record per CDR3 protein. Of hundreds of thousands of distinct CDR3 sequences listed, approximately 48% were seen once; the top ten hold around 21%.

This chain joins TRBV2 and TRBJ2-3, with TRBD2 identical over 13 bases. Sequenced input: blood. This TCR was sampled from a man in his 60s in good health. The CDR3 region has the DNA TGTGCCAGCGCACGACTAGCGGGGGGTCGCACAGATACGCAGTATTTT. Amino acid sequence: CASARLAGGRTDTQYF. The complete variable domain, with remaining parts taken from reference TRBV2 and TRBJ2-3, reads EPEVTQTPSHQVTQMGQEVILRCVPISNHLYFYWYRQILGQKVEFLVSFYNNEISEKSEIFDDQFSVERPDGSNFTLKIRSTKLEDSAMYFCASARLAGGRTDTQYFGPGTRLTVL.